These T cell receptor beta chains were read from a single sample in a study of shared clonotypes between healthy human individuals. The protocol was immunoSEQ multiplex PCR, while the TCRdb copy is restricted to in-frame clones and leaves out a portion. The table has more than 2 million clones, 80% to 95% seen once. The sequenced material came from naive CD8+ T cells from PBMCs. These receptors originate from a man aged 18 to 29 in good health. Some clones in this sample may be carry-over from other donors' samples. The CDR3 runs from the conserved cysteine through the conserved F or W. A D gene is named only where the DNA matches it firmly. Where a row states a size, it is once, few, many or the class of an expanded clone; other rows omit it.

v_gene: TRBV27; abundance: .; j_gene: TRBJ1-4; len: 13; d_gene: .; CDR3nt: TGTGCCAGCCGGGGGAGGGAAGGTGAAAAACTGTTTTTT; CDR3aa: CASRGREGEKLFF
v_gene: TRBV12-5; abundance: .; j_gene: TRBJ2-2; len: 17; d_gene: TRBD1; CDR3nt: TGTGCTAGTGGTTTGGCTATTGGACAGGCGAACACCGGGGAGCTGTTTTTT; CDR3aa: CASGLAIGQANTGELFF
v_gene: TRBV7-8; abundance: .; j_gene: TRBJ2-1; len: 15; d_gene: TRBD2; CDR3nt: TGTGCCAGCAGCTCAGAGCGGGGCAGCTACAATGAGCAGTTCTTC; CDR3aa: CASSSERGSYNEQFF
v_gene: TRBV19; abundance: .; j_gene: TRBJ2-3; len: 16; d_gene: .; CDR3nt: TGTGCCAGTAGCACTGGGGACCGTACGTACACAGATACGCAGTATTTT; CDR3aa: CASSTGDRTYTDTQYF
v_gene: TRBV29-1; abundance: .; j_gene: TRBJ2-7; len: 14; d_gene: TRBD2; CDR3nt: TGCAGCGTTGAAGGGGGGACTAGGCTGGGTGAGCAGTACTTC; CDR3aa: CSVEGGTRLGEQYF
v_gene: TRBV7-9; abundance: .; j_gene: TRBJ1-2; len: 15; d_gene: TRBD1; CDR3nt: TGTGCCAGCGGTGTAAGACAGGGGGCTCACTATGGCTACACCTTC; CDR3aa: CASGVRQGAHYGYTF
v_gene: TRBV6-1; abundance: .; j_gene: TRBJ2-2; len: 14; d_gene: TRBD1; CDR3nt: TGTGCCAGCAGTGAATTACAGGGGGCCGGGGAGCTGTTTTTT; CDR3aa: CASSELQGAGELFF
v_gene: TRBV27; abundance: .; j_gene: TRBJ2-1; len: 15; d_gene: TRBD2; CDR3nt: TGTGCCAGCAGTCAGACTAGCGGACCCTACAATGAGCAGTTCTTC; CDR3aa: CASSQTSGPYNEQFF
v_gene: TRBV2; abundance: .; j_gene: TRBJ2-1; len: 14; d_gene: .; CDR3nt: TGTGCCAGCAGTGGATCTAGCAGACACAATGAGCAGTTCTTC; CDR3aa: CASSGSSRHNEQFF
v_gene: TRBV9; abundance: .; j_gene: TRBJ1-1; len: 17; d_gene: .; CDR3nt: TGTGCCAGCAGCTTCACCGGGGGCGTAGGTTTGGCCACTGAAGCTTTCTTT; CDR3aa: CASSFTGGVGLATEAFF
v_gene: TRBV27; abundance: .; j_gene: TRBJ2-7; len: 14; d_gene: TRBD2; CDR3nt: TGTGCCAGCAGTTTCGGGACTAGGAAGACCGAGCAGTACTTC; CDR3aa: CASSFGTRKTEQYF
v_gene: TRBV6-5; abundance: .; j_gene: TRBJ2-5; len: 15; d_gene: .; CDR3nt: TGTGCCAGCAGTTTGCGCGGGCGGTTAGGAGAGACCCAGTACTTC; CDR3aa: CASSLRGRLGETQYF
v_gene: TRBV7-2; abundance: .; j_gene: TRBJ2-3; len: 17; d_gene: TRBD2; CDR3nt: TGTGCCAGCAGCTCCCCAACTAGCGGCCTCCTCATGGGTACGCAGTATTTT; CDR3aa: CASSSPTSGLLMGTQYF
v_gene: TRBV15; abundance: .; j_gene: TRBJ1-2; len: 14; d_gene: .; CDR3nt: TGTGCCACCACCCCGGGGGGGGATATCTATGGCTACACCTTC; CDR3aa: CATTPGGDIYGYTF
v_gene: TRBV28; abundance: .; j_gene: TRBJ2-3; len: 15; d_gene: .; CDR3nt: TGTGCCAGCAGTTCGAAACAACCCGAAACAGATACGCAGTATTTT; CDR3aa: CASSSKQPETDTQYF
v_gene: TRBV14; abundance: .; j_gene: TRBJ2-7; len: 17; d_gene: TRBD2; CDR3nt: TGTGCCAGCAGCCAAGTTAAAATTGGCGGGAGCTCCTACGAGCAGTACTTC; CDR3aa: CASSQVKIGGSSYEQYF
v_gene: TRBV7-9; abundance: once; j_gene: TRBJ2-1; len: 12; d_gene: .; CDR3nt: TGTGCCAGCAGCTTAGGGACGATGGGGCAGTTCTTC; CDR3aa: CASSLGTMGQFF
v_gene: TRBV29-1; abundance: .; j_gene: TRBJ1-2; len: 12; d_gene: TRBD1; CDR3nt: TGCAGCGTTGTGGCAGGGGGCTATGGCTACACCTTC; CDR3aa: CSVVAGGYGYTF
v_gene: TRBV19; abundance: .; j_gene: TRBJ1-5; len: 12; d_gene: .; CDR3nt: TGTGCCAGTACCCCTGGAGGTCAGCCCCAGCATTTT; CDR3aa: CASTPGGQPQHF
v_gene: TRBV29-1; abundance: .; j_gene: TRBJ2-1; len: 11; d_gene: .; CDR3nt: TGCAGCGTCGTGACGTACAATGAGCAGTTCTTC; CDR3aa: CSVVTYNEQFF